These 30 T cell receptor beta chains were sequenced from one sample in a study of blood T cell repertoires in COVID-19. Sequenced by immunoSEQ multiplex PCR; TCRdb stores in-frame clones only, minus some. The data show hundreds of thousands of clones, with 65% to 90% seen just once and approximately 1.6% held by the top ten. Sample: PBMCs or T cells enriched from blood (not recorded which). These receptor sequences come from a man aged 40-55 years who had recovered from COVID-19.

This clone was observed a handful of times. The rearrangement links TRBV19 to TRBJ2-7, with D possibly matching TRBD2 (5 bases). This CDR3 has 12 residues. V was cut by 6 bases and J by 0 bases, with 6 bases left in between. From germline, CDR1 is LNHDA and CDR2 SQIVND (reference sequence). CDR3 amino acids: CASSTSSYEQYF. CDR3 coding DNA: TGTGCCAGTAGCACTAGCTCCTACGAGCAGTACTTC.

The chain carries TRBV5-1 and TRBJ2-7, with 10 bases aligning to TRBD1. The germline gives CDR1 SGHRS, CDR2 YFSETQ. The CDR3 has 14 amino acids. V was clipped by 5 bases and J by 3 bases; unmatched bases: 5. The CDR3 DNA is TGCGCCAGCAGGTATGGGACAGGGGTCTACGAGCAGTACTTC. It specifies CASRYGTGVYEQYF. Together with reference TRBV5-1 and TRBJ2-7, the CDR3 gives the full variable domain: KAGVTQTPRYLIKTRGQQVTLSCSPISGHRSVSWYQQTPGQGLQFLFEYFSETQRNKGNFPGRFSGRQFSNSRSEMNVSTLELGDSALYLCASRYGTGVYEQYFGPGTRLTVT.

The CDR3 region has the DNA TGTGCTAGTGGTTTCCCCGCCGCGGTTGGTTCCTACAATGAGCAGTTCTTC. Encoded protein: CASGFPAAVGSYNEQFF. The gene calls are TRBV12-5 and TRBJ2-1; D remains ambiguous. There are 17 residues in the CDR3. Trimming left V 3 bases short and J 1 base short, with 16 bases between. Germline V CDR1 and CDR2: LGHNT, FRNRAP.

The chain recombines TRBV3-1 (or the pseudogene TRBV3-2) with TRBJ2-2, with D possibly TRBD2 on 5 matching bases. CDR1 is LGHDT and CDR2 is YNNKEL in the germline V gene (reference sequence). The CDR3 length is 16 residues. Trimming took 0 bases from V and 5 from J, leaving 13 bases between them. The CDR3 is CASSQDATRRTGELFF. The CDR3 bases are TGTGCCAGCAGCCAAGACGCCACCCGGAGGACCGGGGAGCTGTTTTTT.

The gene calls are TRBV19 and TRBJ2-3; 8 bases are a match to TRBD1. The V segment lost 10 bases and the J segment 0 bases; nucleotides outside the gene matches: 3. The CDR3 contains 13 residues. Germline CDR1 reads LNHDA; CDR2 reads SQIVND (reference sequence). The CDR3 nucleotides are TGTGCCACCGGACAGGGCAGCACAGATACGCAGTATTTT. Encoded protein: CATGQGSTDTQYF.

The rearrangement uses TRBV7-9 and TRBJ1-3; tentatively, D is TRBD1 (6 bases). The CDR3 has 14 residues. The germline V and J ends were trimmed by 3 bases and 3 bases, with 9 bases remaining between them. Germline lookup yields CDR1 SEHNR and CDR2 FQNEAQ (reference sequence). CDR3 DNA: TGTGCCAGCAGCTTTATAGGGGGTGGAAACACCATATATTTT. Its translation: CASSFIGGGNTIYF.

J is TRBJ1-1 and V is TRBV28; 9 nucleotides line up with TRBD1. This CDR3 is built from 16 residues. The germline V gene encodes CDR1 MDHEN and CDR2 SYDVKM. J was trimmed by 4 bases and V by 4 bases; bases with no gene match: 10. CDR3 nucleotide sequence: TGTGCCAGCAGTTCCTACAGGGGGCGGGTGGGCACTGAAGCTTTCTTT. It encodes CASSSYRGRVGTEAFF.

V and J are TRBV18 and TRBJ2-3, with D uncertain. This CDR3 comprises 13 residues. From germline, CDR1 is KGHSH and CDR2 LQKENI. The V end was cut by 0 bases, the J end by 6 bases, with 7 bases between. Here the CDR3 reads CASSPPAGDTQYF. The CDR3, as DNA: TGTGCCAGCTCACCACCGGCCGGGGATACGCAGTATTTT. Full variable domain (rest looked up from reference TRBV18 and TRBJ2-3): NAGVMQNPRHLVRRRGQEARLRCSPMKGHSHVYWYRQLPEEGLKFMVYLQKENIIDESGMPKERFSAEFPKEGPSILRIQQVVRGDSAAYFCASSPPAGDTQYFGPGTRLTVL.

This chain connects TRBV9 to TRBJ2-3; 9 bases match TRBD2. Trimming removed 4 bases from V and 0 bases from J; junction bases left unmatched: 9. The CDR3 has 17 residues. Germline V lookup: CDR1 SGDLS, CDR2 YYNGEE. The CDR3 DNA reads TGTGCCAGCAGCCCCGGGACTAGCTTTGATAGCACAGATACGCAGTATTTT. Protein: CASSPGTSFDSTDTQYF.

This CDR3 is CASSKVEGRGPGNTIYF. The CDR3 DNA sequence: TGTGCCAGCAGCAAAGTTGAGGGCAGGGGGCCTGGAAACACCATATATTTT. The chain has TRBV21-1 and TRBJ1-3; TRBD1, the D gene given by the table, was not confirmed from the DNA. TRBV21-1 represents a pseudogene. CDR3 length: 17 residues.

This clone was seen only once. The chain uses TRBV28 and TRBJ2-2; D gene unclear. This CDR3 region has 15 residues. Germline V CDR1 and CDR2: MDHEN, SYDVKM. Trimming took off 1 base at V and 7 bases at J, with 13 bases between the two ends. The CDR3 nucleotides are TGTGCCAGCAGTTTATATTACGTGCTTAGCGGGGAGCTGTTTTTT. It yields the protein CASSLYYVLSGELFF.

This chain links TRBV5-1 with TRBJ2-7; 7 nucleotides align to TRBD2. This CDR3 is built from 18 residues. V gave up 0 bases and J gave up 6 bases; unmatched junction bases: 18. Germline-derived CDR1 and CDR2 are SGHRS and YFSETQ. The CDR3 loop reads CASSLAPFGAAGRSEQYF. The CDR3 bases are TGCGCCAGCAGCTTGGCCCCCTTTGGTGCAGCGGGGCGGAGCGAGCAGTACTTC.

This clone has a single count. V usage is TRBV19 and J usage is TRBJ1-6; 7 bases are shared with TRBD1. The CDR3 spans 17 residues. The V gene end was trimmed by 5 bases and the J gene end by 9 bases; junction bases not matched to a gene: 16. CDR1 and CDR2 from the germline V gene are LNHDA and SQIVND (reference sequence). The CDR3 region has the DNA TGTGCCAGTAGTCCGCGGCGACAGGGATGGGGTAGTTCACCCCTCCACTTT. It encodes CASSPRRQGWGSSPLHF.

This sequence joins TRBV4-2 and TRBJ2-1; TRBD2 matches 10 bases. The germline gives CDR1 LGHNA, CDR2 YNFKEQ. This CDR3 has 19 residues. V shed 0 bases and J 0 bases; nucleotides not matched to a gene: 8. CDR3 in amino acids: CASSQDLEASGGSYNEQFF. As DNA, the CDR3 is TGTGCCAGCAGCCAAGATTTAGAGGCTAGCGGGGGCTCCTACAATGAGCAGTTCTTC.

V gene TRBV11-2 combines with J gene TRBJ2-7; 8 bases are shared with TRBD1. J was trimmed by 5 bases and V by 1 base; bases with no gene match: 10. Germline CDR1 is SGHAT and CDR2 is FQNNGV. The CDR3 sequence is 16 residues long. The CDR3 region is CASSLVAATGDHEQYF. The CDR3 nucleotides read TGTGCCAGCAGCTTAGTAGCGGCGACAGGGGATCACGAGCAGTACTTC.

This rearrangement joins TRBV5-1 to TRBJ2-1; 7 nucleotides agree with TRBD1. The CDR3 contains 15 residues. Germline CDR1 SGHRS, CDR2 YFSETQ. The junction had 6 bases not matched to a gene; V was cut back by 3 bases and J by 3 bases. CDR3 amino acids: CASSWRTGLYNEQFF. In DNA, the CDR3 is TGCGCCAGCAGCTGGCGGACAGGCCTCTACAATGAGCAGTTCTTC.

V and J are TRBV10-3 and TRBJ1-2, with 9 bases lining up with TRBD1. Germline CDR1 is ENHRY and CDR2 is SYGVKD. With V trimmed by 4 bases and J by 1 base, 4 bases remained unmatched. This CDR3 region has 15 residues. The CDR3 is CAISARQGDNYGYTF. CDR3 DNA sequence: TGTGCCATCAGTGCCCGACAGGGGGATAACTATGGCTACACCTTC.

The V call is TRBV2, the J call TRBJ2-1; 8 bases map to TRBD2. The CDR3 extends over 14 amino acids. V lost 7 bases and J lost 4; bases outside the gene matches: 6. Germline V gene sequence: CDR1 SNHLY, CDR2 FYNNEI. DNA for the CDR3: TGTGCCAGCATGGGCCTAGCGGGTTACAATGAGCAGTTCTTC. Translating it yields CASMGLAGYNEQFF.

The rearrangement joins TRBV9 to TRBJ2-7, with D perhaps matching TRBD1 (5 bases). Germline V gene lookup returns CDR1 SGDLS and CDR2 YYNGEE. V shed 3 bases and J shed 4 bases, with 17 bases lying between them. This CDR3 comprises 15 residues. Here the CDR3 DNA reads TGTGCCAGCAGCGCCTCAGGGTCAGCATTATACGAGCAGTACTTC. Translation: CASSASGSALYEQYF.

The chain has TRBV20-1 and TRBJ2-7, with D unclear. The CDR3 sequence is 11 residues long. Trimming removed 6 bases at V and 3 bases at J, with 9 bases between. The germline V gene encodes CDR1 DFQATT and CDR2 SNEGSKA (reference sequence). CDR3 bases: TGCAGTGCCATAGACATCTACGAGCAGTACTTC. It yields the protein CSAIDIYEQYF.

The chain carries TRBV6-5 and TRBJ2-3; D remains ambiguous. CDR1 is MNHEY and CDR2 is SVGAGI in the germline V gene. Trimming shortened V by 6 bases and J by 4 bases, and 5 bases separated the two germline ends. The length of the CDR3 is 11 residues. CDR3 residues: CASRFADTQYF. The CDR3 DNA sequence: TGTGCCAGCAGGTTCGCAGATACGCAGTATTTT.

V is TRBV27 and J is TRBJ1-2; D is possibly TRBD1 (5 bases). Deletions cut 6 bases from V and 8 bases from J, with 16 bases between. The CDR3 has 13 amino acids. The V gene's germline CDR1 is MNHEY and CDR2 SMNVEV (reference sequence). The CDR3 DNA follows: TGTGCCAGCAGCGGTTCGGGGGTGATAGGCTACACCTTC. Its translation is CASSGSGVIGYTF.

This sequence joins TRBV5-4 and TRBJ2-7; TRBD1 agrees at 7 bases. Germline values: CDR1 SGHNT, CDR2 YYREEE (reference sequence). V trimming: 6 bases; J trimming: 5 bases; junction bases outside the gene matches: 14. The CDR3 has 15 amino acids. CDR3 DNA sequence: TGTGCCAGCACCCGCGCGGACAGGCCTTACGACGAGCAGTACTTC. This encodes CASTRADRPYDEQYF.

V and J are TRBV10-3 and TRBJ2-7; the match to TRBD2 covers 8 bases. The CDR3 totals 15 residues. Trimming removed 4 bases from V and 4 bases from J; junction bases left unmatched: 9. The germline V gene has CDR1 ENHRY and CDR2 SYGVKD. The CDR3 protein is CAISGGAGGKYEQYF. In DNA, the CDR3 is TGTGCCATCAGTGGCGGGGCGGGGGGCAAGTACGAGCAGTACTTC.

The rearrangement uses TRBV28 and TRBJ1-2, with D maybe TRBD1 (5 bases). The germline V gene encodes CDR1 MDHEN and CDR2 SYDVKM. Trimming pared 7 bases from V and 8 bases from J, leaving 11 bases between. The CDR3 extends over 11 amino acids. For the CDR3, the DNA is TGTGCCAGCAACAGGCCCGGGGGCTACACCTTC. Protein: CASNRPGGYTF.

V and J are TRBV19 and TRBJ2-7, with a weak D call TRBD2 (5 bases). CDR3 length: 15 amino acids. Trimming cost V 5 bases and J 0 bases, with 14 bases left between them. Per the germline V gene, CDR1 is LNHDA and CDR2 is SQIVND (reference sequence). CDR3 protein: CASSFDSSGSYEQYF. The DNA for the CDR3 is TGTGCCAGTAGTTTCGATTCGAGCGGCTCCTACGAGCAGTACTTC.

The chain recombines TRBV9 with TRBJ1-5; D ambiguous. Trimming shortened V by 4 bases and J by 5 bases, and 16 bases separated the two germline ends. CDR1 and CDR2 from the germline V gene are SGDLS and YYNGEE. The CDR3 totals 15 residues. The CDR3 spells CASSFGFARDQPQHF. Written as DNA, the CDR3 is TGTGCCAGCAGCTTCGGGTTCGCCCGGGATCAGCCCCAGCATTTT.

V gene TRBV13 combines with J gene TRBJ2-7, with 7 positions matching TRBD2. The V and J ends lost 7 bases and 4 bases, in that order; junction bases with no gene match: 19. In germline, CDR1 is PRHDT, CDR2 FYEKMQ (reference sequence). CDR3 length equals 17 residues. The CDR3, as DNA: TGTGCCAGCACCCGGAGGGCGGGAGCTTTAGTCTTTTACGAGCAGTACTTC. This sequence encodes CASTRRAGALVFYEQYF.

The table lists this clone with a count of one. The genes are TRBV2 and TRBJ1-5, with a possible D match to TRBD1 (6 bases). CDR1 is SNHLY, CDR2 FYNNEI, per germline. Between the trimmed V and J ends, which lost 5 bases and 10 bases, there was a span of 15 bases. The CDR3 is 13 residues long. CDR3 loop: CASSPNRENPQHF. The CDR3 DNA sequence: TGTGCCAGCAGTCCAAACAGGGAGAACCCCCAGCATTTT.

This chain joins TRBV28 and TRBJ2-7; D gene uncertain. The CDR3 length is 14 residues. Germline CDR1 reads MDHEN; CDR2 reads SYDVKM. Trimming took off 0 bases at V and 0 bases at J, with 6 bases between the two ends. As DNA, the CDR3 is TGTGCCAGCAGTTTATGGGCCTCCTCCTACGAGCAGTACTTC. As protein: CASSLWASSYEQYF.